This T cell receptor (beta chain) was identified in a study of T cells after yellow fever vaccination. The CDR3 runs 14 residues. Germline assignment: CDR1 SGHTA and CDR2 FQGNSA. J gave up 6 bases and V 0 bases, and 5 bases lay outside the gene matches. TCRdb itself ran the 5' RACE reads through MiXCR, one entry per CDR3 protein. This sample carries over 300,000 distinct CDR3 sequences, about 4% of them seen once, and the ten largest clones take 20% to 25%. This clonotype was seen ten or more times. The source is a man aged 18 to 35 who received the YFV17D yellow fever vaccine. V is TRBV7-2 and J is TRBJ2-7; 7 nucleotides line up with TRBD1. This specimen was PBMCs, taken 5 days after the yellow fever booster vaccination. The CDR3 nucleotides are TGTGCCAGCAGCTTAGCAACAGGGGACAGCGAGCAGTACTTC. Amino acid sequence: CASSLATGDSEQYF.